The following is a T cell receptor (beta chain) sequence with its context. Its antigen is not identified. This specimen belongs to a study of CXCR3-negative and CXCR3-positive naive CD8 T cells. Each TRB cDNA library was prepared by 5' RACE (with UMI labels). After re-calling the 5' RACE reads, TCRdb lists one entry per CDR3 protein, DNA absent. This sample contains tens of thousands of distinct CDR3 sequences. The CDR3 loop spans 15 amino acids. Germline loops: CDR1 PRHDT, CDR2 FYEKMQ (reference sequence). The study's findings and limits: Naive cells positive for CXCR3 carried more hydrophobic TRB CDR3s than CXCR3-negative ones.

The chain carries TRBV13 and TRBJ2-1; TCRdb returns TRBD1, unconfirmable since there is no DNA. The source material was naive CXCR3+ CD8+ T cells from blood. Subset defined: CD45RO-CCR7+CD27+CD95- naive CD8+ T cells expressing CXCR3 (TNR3+). The sequence derives from a human donor in good health. Some clones in this sample may be carry-over from other donors' samples. The CDR3: CASSSQSGGRNEQFF.